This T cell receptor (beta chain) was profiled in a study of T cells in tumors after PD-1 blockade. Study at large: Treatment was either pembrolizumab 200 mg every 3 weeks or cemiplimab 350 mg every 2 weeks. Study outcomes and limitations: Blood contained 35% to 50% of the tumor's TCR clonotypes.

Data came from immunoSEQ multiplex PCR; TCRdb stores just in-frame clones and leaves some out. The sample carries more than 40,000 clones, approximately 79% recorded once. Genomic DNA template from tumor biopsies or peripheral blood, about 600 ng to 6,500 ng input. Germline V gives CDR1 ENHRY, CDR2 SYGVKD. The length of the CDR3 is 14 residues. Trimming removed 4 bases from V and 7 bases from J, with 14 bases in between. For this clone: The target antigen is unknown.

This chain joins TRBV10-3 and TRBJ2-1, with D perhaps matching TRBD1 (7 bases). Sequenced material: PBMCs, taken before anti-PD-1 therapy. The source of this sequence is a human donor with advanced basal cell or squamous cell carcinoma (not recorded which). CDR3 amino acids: CAISGQGDLNEQFF. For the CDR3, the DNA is TGTGCCATCAGTGGGCAGGGGGACTTAAATGAGCAGTTCTTC.